This T cell receptor beta chain came from a study of human T cells and chemical hapten exposure (dated by TCRdb to the early 2020s). With regard to the full study: For sensitization, 2% DPC in acetone was applied to an approximately 2 cm by approximately 2 cm area of upper inner arm skin. Throughout the roughly 26-week study period, patients were also given weekly therapeutic DPC doses on the scalp. Patch testing was performed on the upper back with Finn chambers containing 0.01% DPC, and the patch tests were scored after 6 days according to International Contact Dermatitis Research Group standards. The patient cohort, mostly female, included alopecia areata with under or over 50% scalp involvement, alopecia totalis and alopecia universalis. Libraries were pooled for sequencing, and per-sample TCR yields varied mainly because of small differences in library volumes within the pool. Peripheral blood TCR repertoire changes were tracked in vivo in alopecia patients during primary and secondary sensitization to the hapten diphenylcyclopropenone (DPC). Blood samples were taken from patients before sensitization (week 0) and then at 2, 6 and about 24 weeks after DPC sensitization. Nearly 30 alopecia patients gave blood for TCR sequencing at one to four time points (pre-sensitization, 2, 6 and 24 weeks). Results and caveats for the whole study, not just this receptor: Because every patient had alopecia, a presumed autoimmune disease, the patients' immune response might differ from that of healthy individuals. DPC sensitization did not change the number of TCRs with a frequency above 1 in 1000, and there was no evidence of changes in global repertoire structure. A positive correlation was found between the number of PT1 expanded TCRs and patch test score, with significance reached at thresholds 8, 16 and 32 but not 4. After repeated subsampling, changes were observed in the strength of the expansion versus patch-test correlation and in the threshold at which the correlation became significant. Compared with pre-sensitization or healthy control sets, expanded TCRs formed significantly more large CDR3 similarity clusters, which is consistent with antigen-driven responses.

Preparation of the library involved RACE. The sample was run on a NextSeq 500. During library preparation, unique molecular identifiers were attached to individual cDNA molecules so that TCRs could be counted quantitatively and reproducibly. For every blood RNA sample, sequencing covered both the TCR alpha and TCR beta chains. Per the source publication's procedure: A median of around 96,000 TCRs per sample was observed, with a range of about 20,000 to 700,000. The Decombinator software suite was used to annotate the V, J and CDR3 of the TCR reads. Every sample was subsampled to the same number of TCRs (28,000) for the PS versus PT1 abundance plots. TCRs were defined as expanded if absent before sensitization and observed at least eight times at the 2-week time point. The raw public data were reprocessed by TCRdb itself: fastp quality trimming at Q25, MiXCR clonotype calling, in-frame beta chains only. Identical CDR3 proteins give one entry, which carries the most common genes and DNA. These V and J calls originate from TCRdb's pipeline instead of the authors' own analysis. The sample includes 90,000 to 110,000 distinct CDR3 sequences, with roughly 10% observed a single time. The ten largest make up around 3% of the sample.

Concerning this clonotype: The antigen it recognizes is unknown. Base qualities are not provided; no much larger clone lies one nucleotide away.

The germline V gene yields SGHTA for CDR1 and FQGNSA for CDR2. V is cut back by 4 bases and J by 2 bases, with 2 bases in the junction unmatched. The CDR3 goes from the cysteine to the phenylalanine over 16 residues. Solely the CDR3 DNA is kept, with 48 bases framed from the first base. In light of the paper, this sample's time point label describes: patch test 2, 6 weeks after DPC sensitization. The treatment or condition label, read with the paper, signifies: therapeutic diphenylcyclopropenone sensitization with weekly scalp DPC. At each patch-test visit, blood was drawn before the patch test was applied. To be eligible, patients had to be aged 18 to 70, diagnosed with alopecia and judged suitable for DPC therapy, while pregnant patients were excluded. Total RNA was isolated from unfractionated whole blood collected in Tempus Blood RNA tubes.

This TCR derives from a woman aged 40 to 50 with alopecia areata. Some clones in this sample may be carry-over from other donors' samples. The sequence joins TRBV7-2 to TRBJ2-5, with 15 middle bases fitting TRBD2. The starting material was whole blood, obtained in connection with sensitization to the hapten diphenylcyclopropenone (DPC). The CDR3 corresponds to CASSSGLAGGQETQYF. The nucleotides are TGTGCCAGCAGCTCGGGACTAGCGGGGGGACAAGAGACCCAGTACTTC.